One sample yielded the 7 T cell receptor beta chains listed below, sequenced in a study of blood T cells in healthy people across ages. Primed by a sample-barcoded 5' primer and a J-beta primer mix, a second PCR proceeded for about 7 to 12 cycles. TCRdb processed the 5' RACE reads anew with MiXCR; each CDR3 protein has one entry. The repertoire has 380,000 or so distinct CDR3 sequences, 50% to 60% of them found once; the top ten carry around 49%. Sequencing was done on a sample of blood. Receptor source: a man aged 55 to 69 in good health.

In nucleotides, the CDR3 is TGCGCCAGCAGCAAGACAGGGGGCCACGAGACCCAGTACTTC. Its protein product is CASSKTGGHETQYF. The chain uses TRBV5-1 and TRBJ2-5; TRBD1 agrees at 10 bases. Losses at the gene ends were 4 bases for V and 5 bases for J; bases not matched to a gene: 5. Germline CDR1 reads SGHRS; CDR2 reads YFSETQ. This CDR3 region has 14 residues.

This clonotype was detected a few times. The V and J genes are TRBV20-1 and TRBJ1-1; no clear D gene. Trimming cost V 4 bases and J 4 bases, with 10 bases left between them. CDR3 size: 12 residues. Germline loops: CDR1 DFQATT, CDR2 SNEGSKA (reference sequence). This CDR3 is CSATSPTTEAFF. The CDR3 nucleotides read TGCAGTGCTACCAGTCCCACCACTGAAGCTTTCTTT.

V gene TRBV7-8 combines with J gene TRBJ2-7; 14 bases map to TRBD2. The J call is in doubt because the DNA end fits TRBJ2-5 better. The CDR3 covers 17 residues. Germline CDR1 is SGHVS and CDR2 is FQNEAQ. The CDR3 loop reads CASSFVTSGGAGETQYF. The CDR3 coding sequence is TGTGCCAGCAGCTTCGTGACTAGCGGGGGGGCCGGAGAGACCCAGTACTTC.

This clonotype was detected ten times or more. The CDR3 sequence is CAISESPGDGYTF. The CDR3 DNA is TGTGCCATCAGTGAGTCTCCCGGGGATGGCTACACCTTC. The chain has TRBV10-3 and TRBJ1-2; D is ambiguous. Between the trimmed V and J ends, which lost 0 bases and 6 bases, there was a span of 8 bases. The germline CDR1 and CDR2 sequences are ENHRY and SYGVKD. There are 13 residues in the CDR3.

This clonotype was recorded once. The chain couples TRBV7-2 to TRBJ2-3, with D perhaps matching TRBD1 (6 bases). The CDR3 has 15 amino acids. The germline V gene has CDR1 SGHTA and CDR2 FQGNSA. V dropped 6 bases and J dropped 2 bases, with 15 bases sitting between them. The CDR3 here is CASSLTGTNTDTQYF. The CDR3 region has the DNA TGTGCCAGCAGTTTAACCGGGACAAACACAGATACGCAGTATTTT.

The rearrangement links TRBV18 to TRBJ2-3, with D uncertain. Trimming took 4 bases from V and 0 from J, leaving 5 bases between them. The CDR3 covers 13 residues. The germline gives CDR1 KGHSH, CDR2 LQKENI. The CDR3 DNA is TGTGCCAGCTCACGGATTAGCACAGATACGCAGTATTTT. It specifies CASSRISTDTQYF.

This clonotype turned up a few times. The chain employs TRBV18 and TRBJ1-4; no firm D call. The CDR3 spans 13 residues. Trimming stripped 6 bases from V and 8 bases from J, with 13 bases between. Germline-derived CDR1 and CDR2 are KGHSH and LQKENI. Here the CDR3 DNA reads TGTGCCAGCTCCCCGAGGAGAGAGGAAAAACTGTTTTTT. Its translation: CASSPRREEKLFF.